This is a list of T cell receptor beta chains from one sample in a study of T cell changes during pregnancy in multiple sclerosis. This table comes from immunoSEQ multiplex PCR, and its TCRdb copy is limited to in-frame clones, with some not included. The profile covers approximately 31,000 clones, with roughly 90% appearing a single time and roughly 0.41% taken by the ten largest. The input for sequencing was CD4+ T cells from peripheral blood mononuclear cells, taken in the second trimester of pregnancy. These receptor sequences come from a female donor in good health, enrolled as a control in a pregnancy study. Each CDR3 is given without its conserved first and last residue.

v_gene,CDR3aa
TRBV23-1,ASNPQGLVEAF
TRBV5-1,ASSLGIANYGYT
TRBV30,AWKAGTGPSYEQY
TRBV6-6,ASSYSGGGYEQY
TRBV10-3,AIRTGTGDQPQH
TRBV18,ASSPEQTGGDYGYT
TRBV28,ASSLMAGSTDTQY
TRBV5-4,ASSKQGIEAF
TRBV18,ASSLSGTGGGYT
TRBV7-2,ASSPRTGVSYEQY
TRBV30,AWSVLMTGTQY
TRBV28,ASSLPQGLTGANVLT
TRBV6-5,ASSTDRDYSPLH
TRBV6-5,ASSRGQIYGYT
TRBV30,ASTGRGGNTIY
TRBV19,ASSPKGQGRTGANVLT
TRBV5-1,ASSWDRDTEAF
TRBV19,ASSTAGGFKIQETQY
TRBV7-2,ASGQFNEQY
TRBV5-1,ASSWWGQEDEQY
TRBV4-3,ASSQDRGEKLF
TRBV6-1,ASKDRDTWQPQH
TRBV6-6,ASSTGTGYWQPQH
TRBV5-1,ASSFEGQGTDTQY
TRBV19,ASSGRTGGLWNTIY
TRBV5-4,ASSPGLAGSGSSYNEQF
TRBV9,ASSPRGLTGEQY
TRBV15,ATSSYGQGNQPQH
TRBV5-1,ASRGLAVETQY
TRBV6-5,ATQYRGVTDTQY
TRBV18,ASSPLPGWTDTQY
TRBV30,AWSRTLSEKLF
TRBV27,ATKLTGNTEAF
TRBV5-1,ASSESLLAGGVYNEQF
TRBV7-6,ASSLGKGLAKNIQY
TRBV5-6,ASSWRGLAYEQY
TRBV27,ASTAGTGGSGANVLT
TRBV19,ASRGVGQSYEQY
TRBV30,AWSVVGRNPVNSPLH
TRBV6-1,ASSVLQGAAYEQY
TRBV5-1,ASSSSTRPRELF